These 5 T cell receptor beta chains were all obtained from the same sample, sequenced in a study of blood T cell repertoires in COVID-19 (dated by TCRdb to about 2020). Library preparation used the immunoSEQ multiplex PCR assay. TCRdb retrieved this table from immuneACCESS and kept in-frame rearrangements only. Not all clones are present; in checked studies, unresolved V genes account for under half, and no reason is known for the remainder. The sample profile shows 95,000 to 100,000 clones; 85% of them were found once. The biggest ten clones account for around 1.9% of the sample. Sequenced input: peripheral blood. These receptors originate from a woman in her seventies with active or convalescent COVID-19.

The chain carries TRBV9 and TRBJ1-2; TRBD1 might be the D (6 bases). The CDR3 spans 14 residues. Trimming took off 4 bases at V and 5 bases at J, with 15 bases between the two ends. CDR1 and CDR2 (germline): SGDLS, YYNGEE. The CDR3 DNA reads as TGTGCCAGCAGCACAACCCACCAGGGGTATGGCTACACCTTC. It specifies CASSTTHQGYGYTF.

The chain employs TRBV11-3 and TRBJ1-1; weak D call: TRBD1 (5 bases). Trimming removed 0 bases from V and 4 bases from J, with 9 bases in between. CDR3 length: 14 amino acids. The germline V gene has CDR1 SGHNT and CDR2 YENEEA. The CDR3 DNA is TGTGCCAGCAGCTTAGAGGAGGGGAGCACTGAAGCTTTCTTT. Amino acids: CASSLEEGSTEAFF.

In this sample, this clone turned up a few times. The chain couples TRBV6-2 or TRBV6-3 to TRBJ2-5; 11 positions agree with TRBD2. From germline, CDR1 is MNHEY and CDR2 SVGEGT. The trim removed 4 bases at V and 0 bases at J, leaving 4 bases unmatched. The CDR3 is 16 amino acids. In DNA, the CDR3 is TGTGCCAGCAGTTCAATAGCGGGAGGGTACCAAGAGACCCAGTACTTC. The encoded protein is CASSSIAGGYQETQYF.

The chain links TRBV23-1 to TRBJ2-5; 12 nucleotides align to TRBD1. TRBV23-1 is filed as an ORF, its function uncertain. V dropped 4 bases and J dropped 3; count of bases not matched to a gene: 12. CDR3 length equals 18 residues. DNA of the CDR3: TGCGCCAGCAGTCGCCATTACCGGGACAGGGGGCGGGAAGAGACCCAGTACTTC. Its translation: CASSRHYRDRGREETQYF.

The V gene is TRBV6-2 or TRBV6-3, the J gene TRBJ2-3, with TRBD1 matching 7 bases. The CDR3 contains 19 residues. V was pared by 6 bases and J by 0 bases, with 18 bases of the junction left unmatched. The V gene's germline CDR1 is MNHEY and CDR2 SVGEGT. Here the CDR3 DNA reads TGTGCCAGCAGCACCTTCCAGACAGGGAAGATTTCAAGCACAGATACGCAGTATTTT. Protein sequence: CASSTFQTGKISSTDTQYF.